The rows below give T cell receptor beta chains drawn from one sample of a study of Ad26.COV2.S vaccination and SARS-CoV-2 variants. Sequenced by immunoSEQ multiplex PCR; TCRdb stores in-frame clones only, minus some. Counted here are 360,000 or so clones, 89% occurring once; the ten biggest clones make up around 1.9%. Sequencing used peripheral blood, obtained in a trial of Ad26.COV2.S vaccine versus placebo. The receptors shown here come from a person between 18 and 60 years old who received the Ad26.COV2.S COVID-19 vaccine or a placebo. The CDR3 runs from the conserved cysteine through the conserved F or W. Fields, in order: clone size, V gene, J gene, D gene, CDR3 DNA, CDR3 protein. The D gene is left open where the match is weak. A clone size is listed for some rows: how often the clone was seen (once, few, many), or a class if it is expanded.

-	TRBV19	TRBJ1-5	-	TGTGCCAGTAGTATAGATCACAGAAATCAGCCCCAGCATTTT	CASSIDHRNQPQHF
-	TRBV2	TRBJ2-7	-	TGTGCCAGCAGTTTCAATCCCCAATACGAGCAGTACTTC	CASSFNPQYEQYF
-	TRBV24-1	TRBJ2-3	-	TGTGCCACCAGTGGATATTCCGCCGTTCCCACAGATACGCAGTATTTT	CATSGYSAVPTDTQYF
-	TRBV12-3/TRBV12-4	TRBJ1-6	-	TGTGCCAGCAGTTTACAGGGTTATTCACCCCTCCACTTT	CASSLQGYSPLHF
-	TRBV6-6	TRBJ2-5	TRBD1	TGTGCCAGCAGACCACAGGGGTCGGAGACCCAGTACTTC	CASRPQGSETQYF
-	TRBV6-5	TRBJ2-7	-	TGTGCCAGCAGTTACAGCAGGGATCCTTACTACGAGCAGTACTTC	CASSYSRDPYYEQYF
few	TRBV5-1	TRBJ1-1	-	TGCGCCAGCAGCTTGGATCCGGGGGCAACTGAAGCTTTCTTT	CASSLDPGATEAFF
many	TRBV6-4	TRBJ2-3	-	TGTGCCAGCAGTGAAGCGAGCACAGATACGCAGTATTTT	CASSEASTDTQYF
-	TRBV6-6	TRBJ2-5	TRBD2	TGTGCCAGCCGGCCGGGGGGGGGCTCAGAGACCCAGTACTTC	CASRPGGGSETQYF
-	TRBV18	TRBJ2-3	-	TGTGCCAGCTCCCCCAGGACAGACACAGATACGCAGTATTTT	CASSPRTDTDTQYF
-	TRBV29-1	TRBJ1-5	TRBD1	TGCAGCGTTGGGAATACAGGGGGCGATCAGCCCCAGCATTTT	CSVGNTGGDQPQHF
-	TRBV10-1	TRBJ2-1	-	TGCGCCAGCAGGGCTTTCCGAAGGACGGCGAGCTCCTACAATGAGCAGTTCTTC	CASRAFRRTASSYNEQFF
-	TRBV19	TRBJ2-1	TRBD2	TGTGCCAGTAGTATAAGCGGGGGGGCCTACAATGAGCAGTTCTTC	CASSISGGAYNEQFF
-	TRBV18	TRBJ2-1	TRBD2	TGTGCCAGCTCACTTACCGGGACTAGCGGGATTGAGCAGTTCTTC	CASSLTGTSGIEQFF
few	TRBV6-1	TRBJ2-2	-	TGTGCCAGCAGTGAAGTAGTAGATTCCGGGGAGCTGTTTTTT	CASSEVVDSGELFF
once	TRBV5-1	TRBJ2-7	TRBD1	TGCGCCAGCAGCTTGGGACAGGGTCCCTACGAGCAGTACTTC	CASSLGQGPYEQYF
-	TRBV14	TRBJ2-1	TRBD2	TGTGCCAGCAGCCTTAGCGGGAGCTTCTACAATGAGCAGTTCTTC	CASSLSGSFYNEQFF
-	TRBV2	TRBJ2-3	-	TGTGCCAGCAGTGAGGGGAGCCGCTTCGATACGCAGTATTTT	CASSEGSRFDTQYF
-	TRBV28	TRBJ2-1	-	TGTGCCAGCAGCCTCTTGGGCGGGTACAATGAGCAGTTCTTC	CASSLLGGYNEQFF
once	TRBV7-9	TRBJ2-7	TRBD2	TGTGCCAGCAGCTTTGGGTTAGCGGGCTACGAGCAGTACTTC	CASSFGLAGYEQYF
-	TRBV6-2/TRBV6-3	TRBJ2-7	-	TGTGCCAGCAGTTACGCAGGCCCAGTTCGGGACGAGCAGTACTTC	CASSYAGPVRDEQYF
-	TRBV2	TRBJ2-5	TRBD2	TGTGCCAGCAGTGCTAGACTAGCGGAAAACCAAGAGACCCAGTACTTC	CASSARLAENQETQYF
-	TRBV28	TRBJ2-1	-	TGTGCCAGCAGTTTAGTGACAGTCTCTGGCAATGAGCAGTTCTTC	CASSLVTVSGNEQFF
-	TRBV18	TRBJ2-5	TRBD1	TGTGCCAGCTCACCCTCGGTAGGGGGCGCACTACAGACCCAGTACTTC	CASSPSVGGALQTQYF
-	TRBV14	TRBJ1-4	-	TGTGCCAGCAGCCCCCGAGTGGGAGCTGAAAAACTGTTTTTT	CASSPRVGAEKLFF
-	TRBV19	TRBJ1-1	TRBD1	TGTGCCAGTAGTATCTATCCCGGGACAGGGAACACTGAAGCTTTCTTT	CASSIYPGTGNTEAFF
-	TRBV19	TRBJ2-3	-	TGTGCCAGTAGCCCGGGACTTCCCACAGATACGCAGTATTTT	CASSPGLPTDTQYF
-	TRBV5-1	TRBJ2-3	TRBD2	TGCGCCAGCAGCCACAGCGGGATTAGCACAGATACGCAGTATTTT	CASSHSGISTDTQYF